The sequence of this TCR beta chain was determined in a study of T cell changes during pregnancy in multiple sclerosis. CDR1 is SGHVS and CDR2 is FQNEAQ in the germline V gene. This CDR3 is 13 amino acids long. The ends were cut back, 5 bases at V and 7 bases at J, with 14 bases in the middle. This table comes from immunoSEQ multiplex PCR, and its TCRdb copy is limited to in-frame clones, with some not included. The sample yields approximately 48,000 clones, 80% to 95% seen once. This chain joins TRBV7-8 and TRBJ1-2, with D unresolved. The sequenced sample was CD4+ T cells from peripheral blood mononuclear cells, obtained after pregnancy. This receptor was obtained from a female donor with multiple sclerosis, enrolled in a pregnancy study. The DNA for the CDR3 is TGTGCCAGCAGCCCTAACGTAGTTTCTGGCTACACCTTC. Amino acid sequence: CASSPNVVSGYTF. The variable domain in full, with the rest retrieved from reference TRBV7-8 and TRBJ1-2, is GAGVSQSPRYKVAKRGQDVALRCDPISGHVSLFWYQQALGQGPEFLTYFQNEAQLDKSGLPSDRFFAERPEGSVSTLKIQRTQQEDSAVYLCASSPNVVSGYTFGSGTRLTVV.